This TCR beta chain is drawn from a study of Ad26.COV2.S vaccination and SARS-CoV-2 variants. V was pared by 6 bases and J by 3 bases, with 15 bases between. The CDR3 runs to 14 residues. The germline V gene encodes CDR1 SNHLY and CDR2 FYNNEI. Findings and limits, study-wide: Vaccine and placebo recipients had comparable breadth of non-spike TCRs. Reports say spike-specific CD8+ and CD4+ T cell responses covered substantial breadth after vaccination. Assessments of TCR breadth and depth may have underestimated the total T cell responses. Individuals receiving vaccine had higher spike-specific TCR breadth than placebo recipients did.

Method: immunoSEQ multiplex PCR; TCRdb's copy keeps in-frame clones and lacks some. The data hold around 170,000 clones, with around nine tenths observed a single time. Turning to this clone: The antigen remains unidentified.

The V call is TRBV2, the J call TRBJ2-7; the D gene is possibly TRBD2 (5 bases). The receptor comes from a human donor who had recovered from COVID-19. The sequenced sample was peripheral blood, obtained after recovery from COVID-19. The CDR3 DNA is TGTGCCAGCAGCGGACTCCAAGACGTCTACGAGCAGTACTTC. Protein: CASSGLQDVYEQYF.